A single sample is the source of the 17 T cell receptor beta chains below, sequenced in a study of T cells after yellow fever vaccination. One entry per CDR3 protein results from TCRdb running MiXCR on the 5' RACE reads. Among approximately 510,000 distinct CDR3 sequences listed, 21% were seen once. Sequenced material: PBMCs, taken 21 days after the first yellow fever vaccination. Receptor source: a man aged 18 to 30 who received the YFV17D yellow fever vaccine.

This clonotype was recorded a few times. This chain uses TRBV5-1 with TRBJ2-5, with D maybe TRBD2 (5 bases). Germline V CDR1 and CDR2: SGHRS, YFSETQ. The CDR3 runs 17 residues. Trimming took off 4 bases at V and 1 base at J, with 20 bases between the two ends. The CDR3 DNA reads TGCGCCAGCAGCGGCCTCGGTTTCGGGGATCCCCAAGAGACCCAGTACTTC. The encoded protein is CASSGLGFGDPQETQYF. Full variable domain (remainder filled in from reference TRBV5-1 and TRBJ2-5): KAGVTQTPRYLIKTRGQQVTLSCSPISGHRSVSWYQQTPGQGLQFLFEYFSETQRNKGNFPGRFSGRQFSNSRSEMNVSTLELGDSALYLCASSGLGFGDPQETQYFGPGTRLLVL.

V is TRBV5-5 and J is TRBJ2-7, with D perhaps TRBD2 (5 bases). V lost 0 bases and J 6 bases, leaving 22 bases between the germline ends. CDR3 size: 17 residues. The germline V gene encodes CDR1 SGHKS and CDR2 YYEKEE (reference sequence). CDR3 in amino acids: CASSLAYAPGKAGEQYV. DNA for the CDR3: TGTGCCAGCAGCTTGGCTTACGCCCCCGGGAAGGCAGGCGAGCAGTACGTC.

A few counts support this clonotype. V is TRBV3-1 and J is TRBJ1-4, with unresolved D. V was cut by 1 base and J by 5 bases, with 11 bases left in between. CDR1 is LGHDT and CDR2 is YNNKEL in the germline V gene (reference sequence). The CDR3 runs to 15 residues. As DNA, the CDR3 is TGTGCCAGCAGCCAAGCCGGACGGATAAATGAAAAACTGTTTTTT. Encoded protein: CASSQAGRINEKLFF.

This clonotype came up a few times. V gene TRBV6-1 combines with J gene TRBJ2-1; D call uncertain. Germline lookup yields CDR1 MNHNS and CDR2 SASEGT. V dropped 1 base and J dropped 9 bases, with 16 bases sitting between them. This CDR3 spans 15 amino acids. For the CDR3, the DNA is TGTGCCAGCAGTGAAGGCTCGGTGCCGCCGAGTGAGCAGTTCTTC. Protein product: CASSEGSVPPSEQFF.

CDR3 DNA sequence: TGTGCCAGTGTATTGAGCACAGATACGCAGTATTTT. This gives the protein CASVLSTDTQYF. The V and J genes are TRBV7-9 and TRBJ2-3; unclear D gene. CDR1 is SEHNR, CDR2 FQNEAQ, per germline (reference sequence). The CDR3 consists of 12 residues. V gave up 9 bases and J gave up 0 bases, with 7 bases separating them.

This clonotype occurred a few times. The chain carries TRBV18 and TRBJ1-5; 9 bases align to TRBD1. J was trimmed by 4 bases and V by 6 bases; bases with no gene match: 4. There are 14 residues in the CDR3. Germline V gene sequence: CDR1 KGHSH, CDR2 LQKENI. CDR3 in DNA: TGTGCCAGCTCCTGGGACAGGGTGAATCAGCCCCAGCATTTT. Its translation: CASSWDRVNQPQHF. Looking up the rest from reference TRBV18 and TRBJ1-5 gives the full variable domain: NAGVMQNPRHLVRRRGQEARLRCSPMKGHSHVYWYRQLPEEGLKFMVYLQKENIIDESGMPKERFSAEFPKEGPSILRIQQVVRGDSAAYFCASSWDRVNQPQHFGDGTRLSIL.

This clonotype was seen a handful of times. The chain combines TRBV24-1 with TRBJ2-1; a weak D match, TRBD1 (6 bases). Germline CDR1 and CDR2: KGHDR and SFDVKD. Trimming shortened V by 4 bases and J by 10 bases, and 13 bases separated the two germline ends. CDR3 size: 13 residues. This chain's CDR3 is CATSDSGTQEQFF. The CDR3 DNA reads as TGTGCCACCAGTGACTCCGGGACACAGGAGCAGTTCTTC.

The chain links TRBV5-1 to TRBJ2-3; D uncertain. This CDR3 spans 14 amino acids. Trimming removed 6 bases at V and 3 bases at J, with 14 bases between. CDR1 and CDR2 from the germline V gene are SGHRS and YFSETQ. The CDR3 here is CASKDRYQTDTQYF. For the CDR3, the DNA is TGCGCCAGCAAAGACCGTTACCAGACAGATACGCAGTATTTT.

This chain links TRBV7-2 with TRBJ2-5; D is perhaps TRBD2 (5 bases). V lost 1 base to trimming and J lost 2 bases, with 14 bases between them. Germline V gene lookup returns CDR1 SGHTA and CDR2 FQGNSA. The CDR3 extends over 16 amino acids. Here the CDR3 reads CASSLVGRAKQETQYF. Here the CDR3 DNA reads TGTGCCAGCAGCTTAGTGGGGAGAGCGAAACAAGAGACCCAGTACTTC.

This clonotype was seen only a few times. The chain recombines TRBV7-2 with TRBJ2-1; TRBD2 might be the D (6 bases). CDR3 length equals 13 residues. Trimming took 4 bases from V and 6 from J, leaving 10 bases between them. Germline V gene lookup returns CDR1 SGHTA and CDR2 FQGNSA. In nucleotides, the CDR3 is TGTGCCAGCAGCTCGACTAGACTCAATGAGCAGTTCTTC. As protein: CASSSTRLNEQFF. Complete variable domain (other parts from reference TRBV7-2 and TRBJ2-1): GAGVSQSPSNKVTEKGKDVELRCDPISGHTALYWYRQSLGQGLEFLIYFQGNSAPDKSGLPSDRFSAERTGGSVSTLTIQRTQQEDSAVYLCASSSTRLNEQFFGPGTRLTVL.

This clonotype showed up many times. For the CDR3, the DNA is TGTGCCAGCAGTTACTCGAACAGGGGTAACTATGGCTACACCTTC. This translates into CASSYSNRGNYGYTF. The gene calls are TRBV6-5 and TRBJ1-2; TRBD1 matches at 7 bases. The CDR3 sequence is 15 residues long. Germline V lookup: CDR1 MNHEY, CDR2 SVGAGI. The junction had 2 bases not matched to a gene; V was cut back by 0 bases and J by 1 base.

This clonotype was seen repeatedly, ten times or more. This rearrangement joins TRBV5-5 to TRBJ1-1, with no clear D. The CDR3 is made up of 14 amino acids. V lost 2 bases to trimming and J lost 5 bases, with 13 bases between them. Germline V CDR1 and CDR2: SGHKS, YYEKEE (reference sequence). The CDR3 is CASSFGMLGTEAFF. The CDR3 DNA is TGTGCCAGCAGCTTCGGTATGTTGGGGACTGAAGCTTTCTTT.

This chain uses TRBV7-2 with TRBJ2-7, with TRBD2 as a possible D gene (5 bases). The CDR3 is 14 amino acids. Germline lookup yields CDR1 SGHTA and CDR2 FQGNSA. V gave up 6 bases and J gave up 0 bases, with 12 bases separating them. The CDR3 DNA follows: TGTGCCAGCAGTTTACAGCGGCACTCCTACGAGCAGTACGTC. Its protein is CASSLQRHSYEQYV.

The J gene is TRBJ1-5, the V gene TRBV21-1; the D call of TRBD1 is as the table states it, not checked on the DNA. TRBV21-1 corresponds to a pseudogene. This CDR3 comprises 14 residues. The CDR3 reads CASSPDRVNQPQHF. In DNA, the CDR3 is TGTGCCAGCAGCCCGGACAGGGTCAATCAGCCCCAGCATTTT.

The V call is TRBV27, the J call TRBJ1-1; 7 nucleotides align to TRBD1. The CDR3 has 14 residues. J gave up 10 bases and V 4 bases, and 12 bases lay outside the gene matches. Germline V gene lookup returns CDR1 MNHEY and CDR2 SMNVEV (reference sequence). The CDR3 loop reads CASSSGTVWAVAFF. The CDR3, as DNA: TGTGCCAGCAGTTCGGGGACAGTCTGGGCGGTAGCTTTCTTT.

The V call is TRBV6-2 or TRBV6-3, the J call TRBJ2-7; no reliable D call. The CDR3 totals 16 residues. V lost 2 bases and J lost 2, with 16 bases in between. The germline V gene has CDR1 MNHEY and CDR2 SVGEGT. The CDR3 region has the DNA TGTGCCAGCAGTTACGACGTGGGCACGCCAACCTACGAGCAGTACGTC. This translates into CASSYDVGTPTYEQYV.

This chain links TRBV7-2 with TRBJ2-5, with 7 positions matching TRBD2. The V gene's germline CDR1 is SGHTA and CDR2 FQGNSA. The CDR3 is 15 residues long. V gave up 4 bases and J gave up 5 bases; unmatched junction bases: 10. Here the CDR3 reads CASSSGRVGGETQYF. Written as DNA, the CDR3 is TGTGCCAGCAGCTCAGGGAGGGTTGGAGGGGAGACCCAGTACTTC.